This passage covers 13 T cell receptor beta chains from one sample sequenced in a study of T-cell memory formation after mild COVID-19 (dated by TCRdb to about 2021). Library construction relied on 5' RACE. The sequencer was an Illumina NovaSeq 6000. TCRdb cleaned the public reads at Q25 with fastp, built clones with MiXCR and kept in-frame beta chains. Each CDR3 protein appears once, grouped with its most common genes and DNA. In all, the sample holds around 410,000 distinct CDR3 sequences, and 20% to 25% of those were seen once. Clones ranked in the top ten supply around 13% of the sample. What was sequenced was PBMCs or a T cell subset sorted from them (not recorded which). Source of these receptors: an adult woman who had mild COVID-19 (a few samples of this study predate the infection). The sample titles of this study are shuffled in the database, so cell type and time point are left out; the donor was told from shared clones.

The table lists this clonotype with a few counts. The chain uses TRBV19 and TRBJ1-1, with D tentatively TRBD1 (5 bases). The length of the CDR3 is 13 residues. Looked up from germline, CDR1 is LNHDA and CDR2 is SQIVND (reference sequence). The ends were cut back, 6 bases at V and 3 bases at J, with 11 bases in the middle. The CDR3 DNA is TGTGCCAGTAGACAGGCCGGTGACACTGAAGCTTTCTTT. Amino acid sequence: CASRQAGDTEAFF.

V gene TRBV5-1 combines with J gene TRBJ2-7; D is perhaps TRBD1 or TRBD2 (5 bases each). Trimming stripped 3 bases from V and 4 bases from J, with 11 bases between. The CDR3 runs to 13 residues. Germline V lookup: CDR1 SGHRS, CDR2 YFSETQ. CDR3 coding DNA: TGCGCCAGCAGCTCGGGACCCAGATACGAGCAGTACTTC. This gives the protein CASSSGPRYEQYF.

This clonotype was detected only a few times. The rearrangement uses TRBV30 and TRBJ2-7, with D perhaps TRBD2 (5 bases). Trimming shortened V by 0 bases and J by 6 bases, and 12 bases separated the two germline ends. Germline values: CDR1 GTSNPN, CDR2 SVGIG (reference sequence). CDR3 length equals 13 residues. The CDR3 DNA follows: TGTGCCTGGAGTGTAAGTCGGGAAGGCGAGCAGTACTTC. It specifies CAWSVSREGEQYF. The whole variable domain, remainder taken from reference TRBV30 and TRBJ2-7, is SQTIHQWPATLVQPVGSPLSLECTVEGTSNPNLYWYRQAAGRGLQLLFYSVGIGQISSEVPQNLSASRPQDRQFILSSKKLLLSDSGFYLCAWSVSREGEQYFGPGTRLTVT.

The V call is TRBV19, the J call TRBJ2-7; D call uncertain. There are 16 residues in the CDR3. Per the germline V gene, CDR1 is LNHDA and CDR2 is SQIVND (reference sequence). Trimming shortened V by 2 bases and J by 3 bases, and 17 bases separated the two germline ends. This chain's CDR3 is CASSIRADQADYEQYF. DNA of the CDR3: TGTGCCAGTAGTATACGGGCCGACCAGGCTGACTACGAGCAGTACTTC.

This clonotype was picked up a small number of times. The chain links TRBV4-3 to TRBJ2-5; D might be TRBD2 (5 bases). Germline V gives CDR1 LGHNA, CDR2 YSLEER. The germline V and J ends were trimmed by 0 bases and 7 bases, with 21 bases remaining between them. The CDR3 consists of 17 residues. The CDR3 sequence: CASSQDSQGHGGGTQYF. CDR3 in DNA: TGCGCCAGCAGCCAAGATTCCCAAGGGCACGGCGGAGGGACCCAGTACTTC.

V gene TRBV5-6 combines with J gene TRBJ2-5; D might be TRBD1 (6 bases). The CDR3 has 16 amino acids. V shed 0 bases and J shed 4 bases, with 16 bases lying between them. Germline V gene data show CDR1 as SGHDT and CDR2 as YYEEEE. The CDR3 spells CASSLVRGFGIETQYF. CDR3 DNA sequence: TGTGCCAGCAGCTTGGTTAGGGGGTTCGGTATAGAGACCCAGTACTTC.

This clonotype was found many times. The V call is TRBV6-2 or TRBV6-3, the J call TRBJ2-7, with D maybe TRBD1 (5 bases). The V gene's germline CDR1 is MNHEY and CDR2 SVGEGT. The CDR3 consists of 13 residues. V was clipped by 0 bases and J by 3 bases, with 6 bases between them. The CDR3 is CASSYSRGYEQYF. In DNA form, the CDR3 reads TGTGCCAGCAGTTACTCAAGGGGCTACGAGCAGTACTTC.

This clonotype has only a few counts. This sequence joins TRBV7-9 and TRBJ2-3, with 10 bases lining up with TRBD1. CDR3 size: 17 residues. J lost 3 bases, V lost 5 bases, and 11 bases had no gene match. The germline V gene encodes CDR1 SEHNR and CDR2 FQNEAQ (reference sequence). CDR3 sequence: CASSPREPGQGTDTQYF. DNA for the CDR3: TGTGCCAGCAGCCCCAGGGAGCCGGGACAGGGGACAGATACGCAGTATTTT.

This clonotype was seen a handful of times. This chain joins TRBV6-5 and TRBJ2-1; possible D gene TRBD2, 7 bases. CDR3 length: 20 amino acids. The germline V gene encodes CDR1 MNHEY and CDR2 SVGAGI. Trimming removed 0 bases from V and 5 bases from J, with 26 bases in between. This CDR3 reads CASSYSLRRGSGKVNNEQFF. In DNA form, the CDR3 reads TGTGCCAGCAGTTACTCCCTGAGAAGGGGGAGCGGGAAGGTCAACAATGAGCAGTTCTTC.

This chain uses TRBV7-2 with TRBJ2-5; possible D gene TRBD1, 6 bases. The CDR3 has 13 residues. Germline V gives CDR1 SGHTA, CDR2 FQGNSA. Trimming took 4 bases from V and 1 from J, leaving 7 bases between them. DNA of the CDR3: TGTGCCAGCAGCTACAGGGTCCAAGAGACCCAGTACTTC. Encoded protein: CASSYRVQETQYF.

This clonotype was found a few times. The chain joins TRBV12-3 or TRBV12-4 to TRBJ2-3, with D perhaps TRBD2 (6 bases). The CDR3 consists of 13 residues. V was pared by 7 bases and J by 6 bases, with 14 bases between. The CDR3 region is CASTRWGRDTQYF. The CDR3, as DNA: TGTGCCAGCACCCGCTGGGGGAGGGATACGCAGTATTTT.

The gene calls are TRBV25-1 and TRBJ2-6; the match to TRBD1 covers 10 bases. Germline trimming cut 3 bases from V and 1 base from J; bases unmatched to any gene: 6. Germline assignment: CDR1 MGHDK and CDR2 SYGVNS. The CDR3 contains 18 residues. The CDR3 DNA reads TGTGCCAGCAGTGATCCCGGGACAGGGGAGTCTGGGGCCAACGTCCTGACTTTC. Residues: CASSDPGTGESGANVLTF.

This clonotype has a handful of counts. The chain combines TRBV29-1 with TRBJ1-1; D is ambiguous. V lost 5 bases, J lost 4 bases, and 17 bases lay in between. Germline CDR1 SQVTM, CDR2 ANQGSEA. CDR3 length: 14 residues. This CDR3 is CSVNNPGRGTEAFF. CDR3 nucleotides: TGCAGCGTTAATAACCCGGGCCGAGGCACTGAAGCTTTCTTT.